The 24 T cell receptor beta chains below all came from one sample that was sequenced in a study of PD-1 blockade in classical Hodgkin lymphoma. Regarding time point: cycle 4 day 1 (C4D1), after 5 to 7 weeks of nivolumab. All patients experienced relapse after autologous stem cell transplantation, and brentuximab vedotin exposure was variable. The assay was immunoSEQ multiplex PCR, and TCRdb's table has in-frame clones only and misses some. The table lists approximately 65,000 clones, more than 90% of them singletons. This sample comprised peripheral blood mononuclear cells (PBMCs), obtained before the fourth cycle of nivolumab. The receptors originated from a human donor with classical Hodgkin lymphoma.

The chain employs TRBV2 and TRBJ2-7; possible D gene TRBD1, 6 bases. V shed 1 base and J shed 2 bases, with 18 bases lying between them. Germline V gene lookup returns CDR1 SNHLY and CDR2 FYNNEI. This CDR3 contains 17 residues. CDR3 nucleotides: TGTGCCAGCAGTGAAGATCCCGGGACACCGGCTACCTACGAGCAGTACTTC. It codes for CASSEDPGTPATYEQYF.

The J gene is TRBJ1-2, the V gene TRBV6-1; tentative D call: TRBD1 (6 bases). CDR1 is MNHNS and CDR2 is SASEGT in the germline V gene. The CDR3 runs to 17 residues. V dropped 2 bases and J dropped 8 bases, with 24 bases sitting between them. This CDR3 is CASSEKGLGWGAGGYTF. CDR3 nucleotides: TGTGCCAGCAGTGAAAAGGGTCTAGGTTGGGGGGCCGGGGGCTACACCTTC.

The gene calls are TRBV29-1 and TRBJ2-5; possibly TRBD2 for D (6 bases). The CDR3 length is 11 residues. Trimming shortened V by 6 bases and J by 5 bases, and 10 bases separated the two germline ends. The germline CDR1 and CDR2 sequences are SQVTM and ANQGSEA. The DNA for the CDR3 is TGCAGCGTCGGGGGAAGGGAGACCCAGTACTTC. Translation: CSVGGRETQYF.

The chain combines TRBV4-1 with TRBJ2-1; 7 nucleotides align to TRBD2. J was trimmed by 4 bases and V by 6 bases; bases with no gene match: 9. Per the germline V gene, CDR1 is MGHRA and CDR2 is YSYEKL. The CDR3 runs 15 residues. The CDR3 region is CASRSSGVSYNEQFF. For the CDR3, the DNA is TGCGCCAGCAGGTCAAGCGGGGTGTCATACAATGAGCAGTTCTTC.

This clone was seen only once. The V gene is TRBV5-1, the J gene TRBJ2-5; maybe TRBD1 (5 bases). The CDR3 loop spans 15 amino acids. CDR1 SGHRS and CDR2 YFSETQ come from the germline V gene. V lost 3 bases and J lost 2, with 14 bases in between. CDR3 amino acids: CASSSAQGEQETQYF. CDR3 bases: TGCGCCAGCAGCTCGGCCCAGGGTGAACAAGAGACCCAGTACTTC.

The CDR3 loop is CASRAQGPRTVIDEQYF. In DNA form, the CDR3 reads TGTGCCAGCAGGGCTCAAGGCCCGCGGACTGTGATTGACGAGCAGTACTTC. J is TRBJ2-7 and V is TRBV2; possible D gene TRBD2, 5 bases. Germline CDR1 is SNHLY and CDR2 is FYNNEI. The CDR3 totals 17 residues. Trimming stripped 6 bases from V and 5 bases from J, with 26 bases between.

The V and J genes are TRBV6-5 and TRBJ2-1; D is unresolved. Germline CDR1 and CDR2: MNHEY and SVGAGI. This CDR3 region has 12 residues. Trimming cost V 5 bases and J 4 bases, with 6 bases left between them. In DNA, the CDR3 is TGTGCCAGCAGTCGAGGTTACAATGAGCAGTTCTTC. This encodes CASSRGYNEQFF.

This rearrangement joins TRBV14 to TRBJ1-1; TRBD1 aligns across 7 bases. CDR1 and CDR2 (germline): SGHDN, FVKESK. The CDR3 runs to 13 residues. After removal of 6 bases from V and 4 bases from J, the junction contained 5 bases not matched to a gene. CDR3 coding DNA: TGTGCCAGCAGTCAACAGGGGCCCACTGAAGCTTTCTTT. As protein: CASSQQGPTEAFF.

The chain is built from TRBV6-5 and TRBJ2-6; D is uncertain. CDR3 length: 16 residues. CDR1 is MNHEY and CDR2 is SVGAGI in the germline V gene. Trimming cost V 4 bases and J 0 bases, with 10 bases left between them. The chain's CDR3 is CASSSTFSSGANVLTF. The CDR3 coding sequence is TGTGCCAGCAGTTCGACATTTAGCTCTGGGGCCAACGTCCTGACTTTC.

The chain employs TRBV28 and TRBJ2-2; D tentatively fits TRBD1 or TRBD2 (7 bases each). This CDR3 region has 14 residues. Germline loops: CDR1 MDHEN, CDR2 SYDVKM. The ends were cut back, 5 bases at V and 6 bases at J, with 13 bases in the middle. CDR3 region: CASSVTGRAGELFF. CDR3 sequence (DNA): TGTGCCAGCAGTGTGACAGGGAGGGCCGGGGAGCTGTTTTTT.

The chain carries TRBV5-1 and TRBJ2-7; 10 bases agree with TRBD2. The CDR3 consists of 17 residues. With V trimmed by 0 bases and J by 4 bases, 10 bases remained unmatched. CDR1 SGHRS and CDR2 YFSETQ come from the germline V gene. CDR3 sequence: CASSLGSSPSGSYEQYF. In DNA, the CDR3 is TGCGCCAGCAGCTTGGGCTCGAGTCCTAGCGGGAGTTACGAGCAGTACTTC.

This rearrangement joins TRBV15 to TRBJ1-5; D not resolved. CDR3 length equals 15 residues. Germline assignment: CDR1 LNHNV and CDR2 YYDKDF (reference sequence). V lost 1 base and J lost 4, with 11 bases in between. CDR3 residues: CATSRGFGPNQPQHF. CDR3 DNA sequence: TGTGCCACCAGCAGAGGGTTTGGCCCAAATCAGCCCCAGCATTTT. Supplemented by reference TRBV15 and TRBJ1-5, the full variable domain reads DAMVIQNPRYQVTQFGKPVTLSCSQTLNHNVMYWYQQKSSQAPKLLFHYYDKDFNNEADTPDNFQSRRPNTSFCFLDIRSPGLGDTAMYLCATSRGFGPNQPQHFGDGTRLSIL.

The chain carries TRBV27 and TRBJ2-1, with D possibly matching TRBD2 (6 bases). Trimming shortened V by 2 bases and J by 3 bases, and 14 bases separated the two germline ends. The V gene's germline CDR1 is MNHEY and CDR2 SMNVEV (reference sequence). The CDR3 covers 16 residues. CDR3 loop: CASSLGAGPLYNEQFF. CDR3 coding DNA: TGTGCCAGCAGTTTAGGGGCGGGGCCTCTCTACAATGAGCAGTTCTTC.

The chain employs TRBV27 and TRBJ2-7, with no clear D. Germline V gene data show CDR1 as MNHEY and CDR2 as SMNVEV (reference sequence). With 8 bases removed from V and 4 bases from J, the gap between germline ends came to 12 bases. This CDR3 comprises 12 residues. The CDR3 loop reads CASWSSEYEQYF. In DNA, the CDR3 is TGTGCCAGCTGGTCCTCGGAATACGAGCAGTACTTC.

The gene calls are TRBV9 and TRBJ2-3; the match to TRBD2 covers 12 bases. From germline, CDR1 is SGDLS and CDR2 YYNGEE. J gave up 2 bases and V 4 bases, and 5 bases lay outside the gene matches. The CDR3 runs 16 residues. CDR3 coding DNA: TGTGCCAGCAGCTCGCGACTAGCGGGGGACACAGATACGCAGTATTTT. Encoded protein: CASSSRLAGDTDTQYF. The complete variable domain, with remaining parts taken from reference TRBV9 and TRBJ2-3, reads DSGVTQTPKHLITATGQRVTLRCSPRSGDLSVYWYQQSLDQGLQFLIQYYNGEERAKGNILERFSAQQFPDLHSELNLSSLELGDSALYFCASSSRLAGDTDTQYFGPGTRLTVL.

Of note for this clone: Its ends do not fully match the called genes, so a read error is possible. This chain uses TRBV30 with TRBJ2-1, with 8 bases that match TRBD1. Germline CDR1 and CDR2: GTSNPN and SVGIG (reference sequence). The CDR3 loop spans 16 amino acids. This CDR3 is CAWSVSPGTGYHEQFF. CDR3 sequence (DNA): TGTGCCTGGAGTGTAAGCCCCGGGACAGGCTACCATGAGCAGTTCTTC.

The chain couples TRBV7-2 to TRBJ1-6, with D tentatively TRBD1 (5 bases). The CDR3 spans 15 residues. With 3 bases removed from V and 7 bases from J, the gap between germline ends came to 13 bases. Germline-derived CDR1 and CDR2 are SGHTA and FQGNSA. The DNA of the CDR3 is TGTGCCAGCAGCTTTCCTCCGGGACCAAATTCACCCCTCCACTTT. The encoded protein is CASSFPPGPNSPLHF.

The DNA of the CDR3 is TGCAGCGTTGGACAGGGTTTCGGTCAGCCCCAGCATTTT. Translation: CSVGQGFGQPQHF. This rearrangement joins TRBV29-1 to TRBJ1-5, with 7 bases fitting TRBD1. With 4 bases clipped from V and 6 bases from J, the junction kept 6 bases outside the gene matches. Germline CDR1 SQVTM, CDR2 ANQGSEA. This CDR3 has 13 residues.

V gene TRBV18 combines with J gene TRBJ2-1; D gene unclear. CDR3 size: 12 residues. The germline V gene has CDR1 KGHSH and CDR2 LQKENI. Trimming took off 3 bases at V and 10 bases at J, with 10 bases between the two ends. Here the CDR3 DNA reads TGTGCCAGCTCACCGAACCCCTGGGAGCAGTTCTTC. Translated, it gives CASSPNPWEQFF.

This clone occurred once. The V gene is TRBV4-1, the J gene TRBJ2-1, with D unresolved. V lost 2 bases to trimming and J lost 0 bases, with 8 bases between them. CDR1 is MGHRA, CDR2 YSYEKL, per germline. This CDR3 has 15 residues. The CDR3 nucleotides are TGCGCCAGCAGCCAACCCTTTAGCTCCTACAATGAGCAGTTCTTC. Amino acid sequence: CASSQPFSSYNEQFF.

The V call is TRBV19, the J call TRBJ2-7; D ambiguous. The CDR3 sequence is 13 residues long. CDR1 LNHDA and CDR2 SQIVND come from the germline V gene (reference sequence). The ends were cut back, 3 bases at V and 2 bases at J, with 8 bases in the middle. The CDR3 bases are TGTGCCAGTAGTATGCTGGGGACCTACGAGCAGTACTTC. It encodes CASSMLGTYEQYF.

The chain recombines TRBV7-8 with TRBJ2-6, with TRBD2 matching 15 bases. This CDR3 is built from 19 residues. Trimming cost V 5 bases and J 3 bases; bases outside gene matches: 8. Germline loops: CDR1 SGHVS, CDR2 FQNEAQ. CDR3 region: CASSRPGTSGGYGANVLTF. CDR3 sequence (DNA): TGTGCCAGCAGCAGACCCGGGACTAGCGGGGGGTATGGGGCCAACGTCCTGACTTTC.

The genes are TRBV4-1 and TRBJ1-5; a possible D gene is TRBD1 (6 bases). Per germline, CDR1 MGHRA and CDR2 YSYEKL. The CDR3 is made up of 15 amino acids. The V end lost 0 bases, the J end lost 4 bases, and 10 bases lay between the germline ends. The CDR3 is CASSQDQGGNQPQHF. The CDR3 DNA reads TGCGCCAGCAGCCAAGATCAAGGGGGAAATCAGCCCCAGCATTTT.

The chain has TRBV15 and TRBJ1-4; maybe TRBD1 (5 bases). The V and J ends lost 6 bases and 0 bases respectively, with 11 bases between them. The CDR3 extends over 15 amino acids. The germline gives CDR1 LNHNV, CDR2 YYDKDF (reference sequence). The CDR3 nucleotides read TGTGCCACCAGAGCCAGGGTCGCAACTAATGAAAAACTGTTTTTT. It encodes CATRARVATNEKLFF.